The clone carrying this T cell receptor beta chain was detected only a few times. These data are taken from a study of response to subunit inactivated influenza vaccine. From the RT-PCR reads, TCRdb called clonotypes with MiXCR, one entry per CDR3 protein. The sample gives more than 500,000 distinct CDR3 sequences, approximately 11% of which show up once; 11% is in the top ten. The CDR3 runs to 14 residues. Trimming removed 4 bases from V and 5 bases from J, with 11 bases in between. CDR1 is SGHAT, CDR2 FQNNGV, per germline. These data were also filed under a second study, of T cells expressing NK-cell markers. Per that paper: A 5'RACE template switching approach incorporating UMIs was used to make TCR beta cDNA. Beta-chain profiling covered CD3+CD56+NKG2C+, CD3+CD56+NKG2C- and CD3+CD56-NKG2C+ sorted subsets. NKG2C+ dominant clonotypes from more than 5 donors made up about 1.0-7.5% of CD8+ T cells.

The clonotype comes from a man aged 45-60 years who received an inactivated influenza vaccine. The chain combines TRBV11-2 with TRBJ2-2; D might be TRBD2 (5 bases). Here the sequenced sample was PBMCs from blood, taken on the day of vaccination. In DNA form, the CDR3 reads TGTGCCAGCAGCTACTTAGCGCGAACCGGGGAGCTGTTTTTT. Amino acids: CASSYLARTGELFF.